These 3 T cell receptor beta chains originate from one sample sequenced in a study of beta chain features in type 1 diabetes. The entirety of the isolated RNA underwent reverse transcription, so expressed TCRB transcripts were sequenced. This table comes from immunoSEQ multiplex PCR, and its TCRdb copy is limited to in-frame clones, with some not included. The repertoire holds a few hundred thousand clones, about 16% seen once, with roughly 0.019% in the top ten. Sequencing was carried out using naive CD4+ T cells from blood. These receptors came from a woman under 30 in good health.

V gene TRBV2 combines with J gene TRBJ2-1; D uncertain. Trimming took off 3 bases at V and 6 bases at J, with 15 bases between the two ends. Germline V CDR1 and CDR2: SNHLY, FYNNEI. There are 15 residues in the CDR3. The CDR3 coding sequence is TGTGCCAGCAGTGATCAGCGCCTAACCACCAATGAGCAGTTCTTC. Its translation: CASSDQRLTTNEQFF. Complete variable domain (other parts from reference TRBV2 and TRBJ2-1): EPEVTQTPSHQVTQMGQEVILRCVPISNHLYFYWYRQILGQKVEFLVSFYNNEISEKSEIFDDQFSVERPDGSNFTLKIRSTKLEDSAMYFCASSDQRLTTNEQFFGPGTRLTVL.

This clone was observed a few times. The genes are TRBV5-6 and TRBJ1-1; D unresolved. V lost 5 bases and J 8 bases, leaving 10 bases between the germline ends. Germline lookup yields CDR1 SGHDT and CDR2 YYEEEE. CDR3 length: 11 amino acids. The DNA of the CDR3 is TGTGCCAGCAGTCGAGAGTCCGAAGCTTTCTTT. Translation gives CASSRESEAFF.

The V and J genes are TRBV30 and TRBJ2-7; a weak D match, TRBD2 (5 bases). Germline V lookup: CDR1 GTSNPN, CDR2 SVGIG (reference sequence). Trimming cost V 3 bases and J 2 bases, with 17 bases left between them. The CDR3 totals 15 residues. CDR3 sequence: CAWRRAGPGPYEQYF. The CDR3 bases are TGTGCCTGGAGACGCGCGGGCCCAGGTCCCTACGAGCAGTACTTC.